One sample yielded the 20 T cell receptor beta chains listed below, sequenced in a study of blood T cells in healthy people across ages (dated by TCRdb to between 2015 and 2016). Library prep was done by 5' RACE. Sequencing instrument: Illumina HiSeq 2500. A second about 7 to 11 cycle PCR used a sample-barcoded 5' primer and a J-beta primer mix. TCRdb reprocessed the public reads (quality trimming at Q25 with fastp, clone calling with MiXCR) and kept in-frame beta chains. All rows with the same CDR3 protein become a single entry with the most common DNA and genes. The sample table shows about 680,000 distinct CDR3 sequences, and 49% are seen once. Together, the top ten hold under 35% of the sample. The sequenced sample consisted of blood. All receptors derive from a woman aged 55-75 years in good health.

CDR3 nucleotides: TGTGCCAGCAGCCCCAAAAGCGGGCCTAGCTACGAGCAGTACTTC. This sequence encodes CASSPKSGPSYEQYF. The V call is TRBV27, the J call TRBJ2-7; TRBD2 is a possible D gene (6 bases). Trimming took off 6 bases at V and 3 bases at J, with 18 bases between the two ends. Germline assignment: CDR1 MNHEY and CDR2 SMNVEV (reference sequence). This CDR3 has 15 residues.

The rearrangement joins TRBV7-2 to TRBJ2-5; no definite D call. CDR1 is SGHTA and CDR2 is FQGNSA in the germline V gene. V was shortened by 4 bases and J by 4 bases, with 19 bases between the two germline ends. The length of the CDR3 is 16 residues. The CDR3 is CASSSLSEVSGETQYF. The CDR3 bases are TGTGCCAGCAGCTCCCTCAGCGAGGTTTCGGGAGAGACCCAGTACTTC.

The J gene is TRBJ2-3, the V gene TRBV4-3, with D perhaps given as TRBD1 or TRBD2 (6 bases each). The germline CDR1 and CDR2 sequences are LGHNA and YSLEER. Trimming left V 0 bases short and J 1 base short, with 11 bases between. The CDR3 sequence is 16 residues long. The CDR3 is CASSQDLGGGTDTQYF. CDR3 nucleotides: TGCGCCAGCAGCCAAGACTTGGGGGGCGGCACAGATACGCAGTATTTT.

This sequence joins TRBV18 and TRBJ2-5, with 9 bases that match TRBD2. Trimming at V came to 3 bases and at J to 4 bases, leaving 6 bases not matched to a gene. Germline CDR1 KGHSH, CDR2 LQKENI. The CDR3 loop spans 15 amino acids. Written as DNA, the CDR3 is TGTGCCAGCTCACCTAATAGCGGGAGTCGAGAGACCCAGTACTTC. It encodes CASSPNSGSRETQYF.

In its sample, this clonotype was seen a few times. The chain has TRBV12-3 or TRBV12-4 and TRBJ1-2; D may be TRBD1 (5 bases). The CDR3 covers 13 residues. V lost 5 bases and J lost 7, with 14 bases in between. The CDR3 sequence is CASSATVSGGYTF. CDR3 DNA: TGTGCCAGCAGTGCGACAGTTTCGGGTGGCTACACCTTC.

A word on this clonotype: This may come from a read error, since a much larger clone is one base off. V is TRBV6-1 and J is TRBJ2-1; D uncertain. This CDR3 region has 12 residues. Germline V gene data show CDR1 as MNHNS and CDR2 as SASEGT. Trimming left V 8 bases short and J 9 bases short, with 14 bases between. CDR3 amino acids: CASGDGAGEQFF. The CDR3 DNA is TGTGCCAGCGGGGATGGTGCCGGTGAGCAGTTCTTC.

This clonotype was observed at least ten times. CDR3 DNA sequence: TGCAGCGCCCGAATACTCGCCAACAATGAGCAGTTCTTC. Its protein is CSARILANNEQFF. The chain couples TRBV29-1 to TRBJ2-1, with D unresolved. V dropped 7 bases and J dropped 5 bases, with 15 bases sitting between them. CDR3 length: 13 amino acids. Germline values: CDR1 SQVTM, CDR2 ANQGSEA.

V gene TRBV6-2 or TRBV6-3 combines with J gene TRBJ1-1, with no clear D. Germline assignment: CDR1 MNHEY and CDR2 SVGEGT. The V and J ends lost 2 bases and 11 bases respectively, with 12 bases between them. The CDR3 consists of 12 residues. Written as DNA, the CDR3 is TGTGCCAGCAGTTACGGAGGGTCGAGGGCTTTCTTT. Amino acid sequence: CASSYGGSRAFF.

The rearrangement uses TRBV14 and TRBJ2-1; TRBD2 agrees at 13 bases. CDR1 is SGHDN, CDR2 FVKESK, per germline. CDR3 size: 22 residues. The trim removed 0 bases at V and 0 bases at J, leaving 14 bases unmatched. The CDR3 bases are TGTGCCAGCAGCCAAGAGGTGGGACTAGCGGGACTTCGAATGAGCTCCTACAATGAGCAGTTCTTC. Its protein is CASSQEVGLAGLRMSSYNEQFF.

The chain has TRBV6-6 and TRBJ2-7; D uncertain. Per germline, CDR1 MNHNY and CDR2 SVGAGI (reference sequence). This CDR3 has 12 residues. The V end was cut by 6 bases, the J end by 4 bases, with 10 bases between. CDR3 region: CASRYGLYEQYF. CDR3 sequence (DNA): TGTGCCAGCAGATACGGGTTATACGAGCAGTACTTC.

This clonotype was recorded a few times. The V call is TRBV6-6, the J call TRBJ1-6, with D tentatively TRBD1 (5 bases). Trimming took 5 bases from V and 7 from J, leaving 15 bases between them. This CDR3 contains 15 residues. CDR1 is MNHNY and CDR2 is SVGAGI in the germline V gene (reference sequence). The CDR3 DNA is TGTGCCAGCAGTACCCTTGGACACGTGAATTCACCCCTCCACTTT. This codes for CASSTLGHVNSPLHF.

This clonotype has only a few counts. The V and J genes are TRBV28 and TRBJ2-7, with a possible D match to TRBD2 (5 bases). This CDR3 has 18 residues. Germline V gives CDR1 MDHEN, CDR2 SYDVKM. V was trimmed by 7 bases and J by 0 bases, leaving 25 bases between them. The CDR3 region has the DNA TGTGCCAGCATAAAAGGAGGAGAAAAGGTCCCGAGCTCCTACGAGCAGTACTTC. Protein product: CASIKGGEKVPSSYEQYF.

This clonotype was seen a handful of times. The chain has TRBV12-3 or TRBV12-4 and TRBJ2-5; D ambiguous. V lost 0 bases, J lost 5 bases, and 7 bases lay in between. This CDR3 is 13 amino acids long. In nucleotides, the CDR3 is TGTGCCAGCAGTTTAGCAGAATTTGAGACCCAGTACTTC. Protein: CASSLAEFETQYF.

V usage is TRBV20-1 and J usage is TRBJ2-3; D is possibly TRBD2 (5 bases). Germline V gene lookup returns CDR1 DFQATT and CDR2 SNEGSKA (reference sequence). The CDR3 contains 13 residues. Trimming removed 3 bases from V and 8 bases from J, with 15 bases in between. The CDR3 sequence is CSASPLARGTQYF. The DNA of the CDR3 is TGCAGTGCTAGTCCCCTAGCCCGGGGTACGCAGTATTTT.

J is TRBJ2-1 and V is TRBV10-3, with 10 bases that match TRBD2. This CDR3 spans 15 amino acids. CDR1 is ENHRY, CDR2 SYGVKD, per germline. With 4 bases clipped from V and 7 bases from J, the junction kept 7 bases outside the gene matches. The CDR3 coding sequence is TGTGCCATCAGTGCCGGGACTAGCGTTACGAATGAGCAGTTCTTC. It translates to CAISAGTSVTNEQFF.

This rearrangement joins TRBV20-1 to TRBJ1-2; unclear D gene. Germline V gene sequence: CDR1 DFQATT, CDR2 SNEGSKA (reference sequence). Trimming took 6 bases from V and 2 from J, leaving 10 bases between them. The length of the CDR3 is 12 residues. The CDR3 DNA sequence: TGCAGTGCCACCCCCGTCAACTATGGCTACACCTTC. This encodes CSATPVNYGYTF.

The chain joins TRBV13 to TRBJ2-3; D gene unclear. Germline V CDR1 and CDR2: PRHDT, FYEKMQ (reference sequence). The CDR3 has 14 residues. V lost 7 bases, J lost 1 base, and 12 bases lay in between. The DNA of the CDR3 is TGTGCCAGCACCCAAATTGGGGGCACAGATACGCAGTATTTT. Protein: CASTQIGGTDTQYF.

This clonotype has only a few counts. This chain joins TRBV21-1 and TRBJ2-1; no check of the table's D call, TRBD1, against the DNA was made. TRBV21-1 is reported as a pseudogene. The CDR3 has 17 residues. The CDR3 here is CASSITPFGHSYNEQFF. CDR3 in DNA: TGTGCCAGCAGCATCACCCCGTTCGGACACTCCTACAATGAGCAGTTCTTC.

This sequence joins TRBV18 and TRBJ2-7; the match to TRBD1 covers 9 bases. Germline V CDR1 and CDR2: KGHSH, LQKENI. CDR3 length equals 15 residues. The J segment lost 5 bases and the V segment lost 2 bases, leaving 7 bases of the junction unmatched. The CDR3 sequence is CASSPSGQGHNEQYF. CDR3 sequence (DNA): TGTGCCAGCTCACCATCGGGACAGGGTCATAACGAGCAGTACTTC. The variable domain in full, with the rest retrieved from reference TRBV18 and TRBJ2-7, is NAGVMQNPRHLVRRRGQEARLRCSPMKGHSHVYWYRQLPEEGLKFMVYLQKENIIDESGMPKERFSAEFPKEGPSILRIQQVVRGDSAAYFCASSPSGQGHNEQYFGPGTRLTVT.

The rearrangement joins TRBV28 to TRBJ2-5; perhaps TRBD2 as D (7 bases). From germline, CDR1 is MDHEN and CDR2 SYDVKM. The CDR3 totals 15 residues. V was shortened by 6 bases and J by 5 bases, with 19 bases between the two germline ends. The CDR3 DNA sequence: TGTGCCAGCAGAGATACGGGGGGCGCTTATGAGACCCAGTACTTC. Its protein product is CASRDTGGAYETQYF.